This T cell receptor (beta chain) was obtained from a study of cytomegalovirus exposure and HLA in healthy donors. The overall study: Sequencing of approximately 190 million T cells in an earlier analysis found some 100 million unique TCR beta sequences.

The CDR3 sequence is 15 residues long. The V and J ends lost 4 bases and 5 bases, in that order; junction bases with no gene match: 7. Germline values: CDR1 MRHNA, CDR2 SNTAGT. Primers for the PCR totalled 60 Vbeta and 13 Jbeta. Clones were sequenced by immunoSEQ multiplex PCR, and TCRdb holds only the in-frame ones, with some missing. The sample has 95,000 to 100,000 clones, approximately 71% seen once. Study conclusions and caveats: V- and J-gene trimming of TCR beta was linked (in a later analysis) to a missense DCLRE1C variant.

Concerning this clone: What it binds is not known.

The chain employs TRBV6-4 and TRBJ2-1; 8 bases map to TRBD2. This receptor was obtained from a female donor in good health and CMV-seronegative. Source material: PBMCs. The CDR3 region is CASSAGGGPHNEQFF. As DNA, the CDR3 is TGTGCCAGCAGTGCCGGGGGGGGACCCCACAATGAGCAGTTCTTC.